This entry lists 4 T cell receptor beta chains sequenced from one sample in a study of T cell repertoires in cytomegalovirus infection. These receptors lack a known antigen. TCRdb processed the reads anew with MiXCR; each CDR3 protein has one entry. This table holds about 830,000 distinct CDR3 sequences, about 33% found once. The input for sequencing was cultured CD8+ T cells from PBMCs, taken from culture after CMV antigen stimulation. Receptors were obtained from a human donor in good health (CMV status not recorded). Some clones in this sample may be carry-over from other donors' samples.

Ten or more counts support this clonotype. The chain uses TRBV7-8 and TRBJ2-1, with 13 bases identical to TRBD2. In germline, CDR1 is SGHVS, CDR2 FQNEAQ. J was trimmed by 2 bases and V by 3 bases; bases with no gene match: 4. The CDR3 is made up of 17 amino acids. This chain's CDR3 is CASSFRLAGGAYNEQFF. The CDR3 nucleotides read TGTGCCAGCAGCTTTCGACTAGCGGGGGGTGCCTACAATGAGCAGTTCTTC.

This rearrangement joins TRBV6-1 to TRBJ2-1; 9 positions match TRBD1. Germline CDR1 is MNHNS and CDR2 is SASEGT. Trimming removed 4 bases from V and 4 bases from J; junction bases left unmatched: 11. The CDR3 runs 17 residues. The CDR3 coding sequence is TGTGCCAGCAGTGTCCCGGACAGGGGTCCCCTTTACAATGAGCAGTTCTTC. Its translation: CASSVPDRGPLYNEQFF.

The CDR3, as DNA: TGTGCCAGCAGTTACGGGGAAGTAGGGGAGCAGTACTTC. Translating it yields CASSYGEVGEQYF. This rearrangement joins TRBV6-2 or TRBV6-3 to TRBJ2-7, with D unclear. V was pared by 2 bases and J by 7 bases, with 12 bases between. The germline CDR1 and CDR2 sequences are MNHEY and SVGEGT. The CDR3 loop spans 13 amino acids.

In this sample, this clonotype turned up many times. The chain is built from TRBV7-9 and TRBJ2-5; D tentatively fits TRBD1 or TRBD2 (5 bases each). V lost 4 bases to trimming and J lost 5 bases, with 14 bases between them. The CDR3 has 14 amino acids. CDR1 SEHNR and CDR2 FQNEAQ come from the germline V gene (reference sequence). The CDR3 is CASSSGTRRETQYF. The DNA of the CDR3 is TGTGCCAGCAGCTCAGGGACCAGGAGGGAGACCCAGTACTTC.